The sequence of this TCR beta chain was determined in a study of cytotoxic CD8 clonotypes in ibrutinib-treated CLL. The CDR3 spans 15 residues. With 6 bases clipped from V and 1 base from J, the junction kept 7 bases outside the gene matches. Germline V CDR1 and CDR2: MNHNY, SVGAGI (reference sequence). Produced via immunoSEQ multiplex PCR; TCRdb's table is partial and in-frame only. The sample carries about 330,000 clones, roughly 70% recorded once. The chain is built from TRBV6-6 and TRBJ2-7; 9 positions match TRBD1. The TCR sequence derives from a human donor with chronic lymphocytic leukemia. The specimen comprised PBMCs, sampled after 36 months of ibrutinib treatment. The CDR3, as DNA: TGTGCCAGCAGCAACCGGGACAGGGTGTCCTACGAGCAGTACTTC. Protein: CASSNRDRVSYEQYF.